This T cell receptor beta chain was obtained from a study of T cells expressing NK-cell markers. Study information: Sequencing of TCR beta repertoires drew on sorted CD3+CD56+NKG2C+, CD3+CD56+NKG2C- and CD3+CD56-NKG2C+ T cells. Regarding the study as a whole: Where several donors were concerned, these clonotypes also led the CD3+CD56-NKG2C+ fraction.

This CDR3 spans 18 amino acids. Germline V lookup: CDR1 DFQATT, CDR2 SNEGSKA (reference sequence). One entry per CDR3 protein, without DNA, is what TCRdb gives after re-calling the 5' RACE reads. The specimen's table records some 600,000 distinct CDR3 sequences. Note on this clonotype: The antigen remains unidentified.

The genes are TRBV20-1 and TRBJ2-6; TCRdb gives TRBD2 as the D gene, but with no DNA this cannot be confirmed. This clonotype originated in a man aged 18 to 30 in good health. The specimen sequenced was blood T cells: a sorted CD56 or NKG2C T cell subset, CD4+ or CD8+ T cells, or bulk PBMC T cells (not recorded which). CDR3: CSARNWASPDSGANVLTF.